These 20 T cell receptor beta chains were sequenced from one sample in a study of blood T cell repertoires in COVID-19. Produced via immunoSEQ multiplex PCR; TCRdb's table is partial and in-frame only. The sample contains roughly 100,000 clones, around nine tenths of which appear only once. Sequenced input: peripheral blood. The receptor source for this set is an older man with acute or convalescent COVID-19.

The chain carries TRBV9 and TRBJ2-5; 7 nucleotides agree with TRBD2. The CDR3 runs to 15 residues. The germline V gene encodes CDR1 SGDLS and CDR2 YYNGEE. Trimming at V came to 4 bases and at J to 5 bases, leaving 11 bases not matched to a gene. For the CDR3, the DNA is TGTGCCAGCAGCTCCCGGGGGGTCGGCCGGGAGACCCAGTACTTC. As protein: CASSSRGVGRETQYF.

About this clone itself: Distinct nucleotide sequences in the sample also encode this CDR3. J is TRBJ1-5 and V is TRBV19, with a tentative D call TRBD1 (6 bases). The length of the CDR3 is 14 residues. Germline assignment: CDR1 LNHDA and CDR2 SQIVND (reference sequence). V was clipped by 6 bases and J by 1 base, with 10 bases between them. The CDR3 spells CASRDRGSNQPQHF. CDR3 DNA sequence: TGTGCCAGTAGGGACAGAGGAAGCAATCAGCCCCAGCATTTT.

The rearrangement links TRBV27 to TRBJ2-1; possible D gene TRBD1, 8 bases. The CDR3 is made up of 16 amino acids. The germline CDR1 and CDR2 sequences are MNHEY and SMNVEV (reference sequence). V lost 3 bases to trimming and J lost 7 bases, with 19 bases between them. CDR3 protein: CASSFAQGEGKNEQFF. In nucleotides, the CDR3 is TGTGCCAGCAGTTTCGCACAGGGGGAGGGGAAGAATGAGCAGTTCTTC.

V usage is TRBV16 and J usage is TRBJ1-1; 11 bases match TRBD1. Germline assignment: CDR1 KGHSY and CDR2 FQNENV. The CDR3 is 14 residues long. With 5 bases clipped from V and 4 bases from J, the junction kept 3 bases outside the gene matches. The CDR3 DNA reads TGTGCCAGCAGCGGGACAGGGGGAAGCACTGAAGCTTTCTTT. Its translation is CASSGTGGSTEAFF.

DNA of the CDR3: TGTGCCAGCAGCCTACGACAGGGTACCGGGGGCTACACCTTC. Amino acids: CASSLRQGTGGYTF. This chain joins TRBV5-8 and TRBJ1-2; TRBD1 agrees at 7 bases. There are 14 residues in the CDR3. Germline V gene lookup returns CDR1 SGHTS and CDR2 YDEGEE. V gave up 4 bases and J gave up 8 bases; unmatched junction bases: 11.

The chain uses TRBV2 and TRBJ1-5, with D possibly TRBD1 on 6 matching bases. CDR1 is SNHLY, CDR2 FYNNEI, per germline. The V end lost 5 bases, the J end lost 2 bases, and 19 bases lay between the germline ends. This CDR3 has 17 residues. CDR3 sequence (DNA): TGTGCCAGCAGTCCCCGAGTTTCCAGGGGTGGCAATCAGCCCCAGCATTTT. It is translated as CASSPRVSRGGNQPQHF.

This rearrangement joins TRBV9 to TRBJ1-3; 12 bases match TRBD1. The ends lost 0 bases at V and 4 bases at J; junction bases unmatched: 14. The germline V gene encodes CDR1 SGDLS and CDR2 YYNGEE. The CDR3 runs to 20 residues. The CDR3 region has the DNA TGTGCCAGCAGCGTAGATTCCGGGACAGGGGGCCAAAAGTCGGGAAACACCATATATTTT. This encodes CASSVDSGTGGQKSGNTIYF.

This rearrangement joins TRBV30 to TRBJ1-1; weak D call: TRBD1 (6 bases). This CDR3 spans 13 amino acids. V dropped 6 bases and J dropped 3 bases, with 14 bases sitting between them. Germline V gives CDR1 GTSNPN, CDR2 SVGIG (reference sequence). The DNA for the CDR3 is TGTGCCTGTGCTCAGGGGAGGGACACTGAAGCTTTCTTT. It codes for CACAQGRDTEAFF.

The rearrangement uses TRBV10-1 and TRBJ1-1; D remains ambiguous. CDR3 size: 13 residues. The germline V and J ends were trimmed by 3 bases and 7 bases, with 12 bases remaining between them. Germline loops: CDR1 WNHNN, CDR2 SYGVQD (reference sequence). CDR3 sequence (DNA): TGCGCCAGCAGTGACTACTTGTCCGGTGAAGCTTTCTTT. It codes for CASSDYLSGEAFF.

Only one count was recorded for this clone. The chain uses TRBV7-2 and TRBJ2-7; TRBD2 aligns across 11 bases. CDR1 is SGHTA, CDR2 FQGNSA, per germline. The CDR3 spans 16 residues. V gave up 0 bases and J gave up 1 base; unmatched junction bases: 2. The CDR3 loop is CASSLAGTSGSYEQYF. CDR3 coding DNA: TGTGCCAGCAGCTTAGCCGGGACTAGCGGTTCCTACGAGCAGTACTTC. The full variable domain, with the rest looked up from reference TRBV7-2 and TRBJ2-7, is GAGVSQSPSNKVTEKGKDVELRCDPISGHTALYWYRQSLGQGLEFLIYFQGNSAPDKSGLPSDRFSAERTGGSVSTLTIQRTQQEDSAVYLCASSLAGTSGSYEQYFGPGTRLTVT.

The chain is built from TRBV5-3 and TRBJ1-2, with TRBD1 as a possible D gene (6 bases). TRBV5-3 is assigned to the ORF class and has an uncertain function. The V and J ends lost 0 bases and 2 bases respectively, with 17 bases between them. The CDR3 has 17 amino acids. This chain's CDR3 is CARSLVRGPKLNYGYTF. The CDR3 coding sequence is TGTGCCAGAAGCTTGGTCAGGGGCCCCAAACTAAACTATGGCTACACCTTC.

This rearrangement joins TRBV9 to TRBJ2-1, with TRBD1 as a possible D gene (6 bases). The CDR3 is made up of 14 amino acids. Trimming stripped 4 bases from V and 0 bases from J, with 8 bases between. Germline values: CDR1 SGDLS, CDR2 YYNGEE. The CDR3 spells CASSRQASYNEQFF. The DNA for the CDR3 is TGTGCCAGCAGCCGACAGGCCTCCTACAATGAGCAGTTCTTC.

V is TRBV10-1 and J is TRBJ2-2; 10 nucleotides align to TRBD2. The CDR3 runs to 17 residues. Germline V gene lookup returns CDR1 WNHNN and CDR2 SYGVQD (reference sequence). The V gene end was trimmed by 6 bases and the J gene end by 4 bases; junction bases not matched to a gene: 11. The CDR3 region is CASSLGVAGGPTGELFF. The CDR3 nucleotides read TGCGCCAGCAGCCTCGGGGTAGCGGGGGGTCCCACCGGGGAGCTGTTTTTT.

This chain links TRBV18 with TRBJ1-1; D not resolved. The germline CDR1 and CDR2 sequences are KGHSH and LQKENI. This CDR3 is built from 15 residues. V was cut by 1 base and J by 0 bases, with 9 bases left in between. CDR3 nucleotide sequence: TGTGCCAGCTCACCACTCCCAGTGATGAACACTGAAGCTTTCTTT. It is translated as CASSPLPVMNTEAFF.

The V and J genes are TRBV29-1 and TRBJ1-1; D might be TRBD1 (6 bases). The germline gives CDR1 SQVTM, CDR2 ANQGSEA. This CDR3 has 12 amino acids. The CDR3 DNA follows: TGCACCTGTATAGGACAGCCCTCGGGGGCTTTCTTT. It encodes CTCIGQPSGAFF.

The chain combines TRBV5-1 with TRBJ1-1; the match to TRBD1 covers 11 bases. J lost 2 bases, V lost 4 bases, and 7 bases had no gene match. Germline V lookup: CDR1 SGHRS, CDR2 YFSETQ. The CDR3 runs to 16 residues. For the CDR3, the DNA is TGCGCCAGCAGCGCAGGGACAGGGGGTTTCAACACTGAAGCTTTCTTT. This translates into CASSAGTGGFNTEAFF.

This clone came up a few times. This CDR3 is CASSSGASGANVLTF. For the CDR3, the DNA is TGTGCCAGCAGCTCTGGAGCCTCTGGGGCCAACGTCCTGACTTTC. The J gene is TRBJ2-6, the V gene TRBV7-3, with D uncertain. Between the trimmed V and J ends, which lost 4 bases and 0 bases, there was a span of 7 bases. Germline-derived CDR1 and CDR2 are SGHTA and FQGTGA. CDR3 length: 15 residues. Looking up the rest from reference TRBV7-3 and TRBJ2-6 gives the full variable domain: GAGVSQTPSNKVTEKGKYVELRCDPISGHTALYWYRQSLGQGPEFLIYFQGTGAADDSGLPNDRFFAVRPEGSVSTLKIQRTERGDSAVYLCASSSGASGANVLTFGAGSRLTVL.

This rearrangement joins TRBV12-3 or TRBV12-4 to TRBJ1-4; 7 bases align to TRBD1. The CDR3 length is 13 residues. The trim removed 5 bases at V and 17 bases at J, leaving 14 bases unmatched. The CDR3 is CASSLSRGGTAFF. Here the CDR3 DNA reads TGTGCCAGCAGTCTGAGTCGAGGCGGGACAGCTTTTTTT.

The rearrangement links TRBV7-3 to TRBJ2-6, with D perhaps matching TRBD2 (6 bases). Germline lookup yields CDR1 SGHTA and CDR2 FQGTGA. V lost 5 bases and J lost 3, with 17 bases in between. The CDR3 extends over 17 amino acids. CDR3 sequence reads: CASSRSAGSGGANVLTF. The CDR3 DNA sequence: TGTGCCAGCAGCCGATCGGCGGGATCAGGTGGGGCCAACGTCCTGACTTTC.

V gene TRBV4-3 combines with J gene TRBJ2-1, with 8 bases identical to TRBD2. CDR3 length: 17 residues. Unmatched junction bases numbered 10, after V lost 3 bases and J lost 3 bases. The germline V gene encodes CDR1 LGHNA and CDR2 YSLEER. CDR3 DNA sequence: TGCGCCAGCAGCCACAACTTAGCGGGGAACCTCTACAATGAGCAGTTCTTC. Its protein product is CASSHNLAGNLYNEQFF.